The entry that follows covers one TCR beta chain sequence. Its antigen remains unidentified. The study, taken as a whole, reports: In terms of TCR gene usage, tumor memory CD4+ T cells clustered together with blood and lymph node memory CD4+ cells, as well as with lymph node naive CD4+ cells.

Constant-region reverse primers amplified full-length variable regions, followed by semi-nested Nested Universal Primer A PCR. Via MiXCR, TCRdb re-called the 5' RACE reads, giving one row per CDR3 protein. The data hold roughly 64,000 distinct CDR3 sequences, with around a fifth observed a single time. The sequenced sample was memory CD4+ T cells sorted from a lymph node. Noted subset: memory CD4+ T cells, CD4+CD45RO+CD25-. The TCR was taken from a female donor with breast cancer.

As DNA, the CDR3 is TGCGCCAGCAGCCAAGAGGAAACTTCTAACTATGGCTACACCTTC. Translation gives CASSQEETSNYGYTF. The V gene is TRBV4-1, the J gene TRBJ1-2; D call uncertain. Looked up from germline, CDR1 is MGHRA and CDR2 is YSYEKL. The V gene lost 0 bases and the J gene lost 0 bases, with 8 bases spanning the gap. This CDR3 region has 15 residues.